Listed below are T cell receptor beta chains from one sample, sequenced in a study of CD8 T cells in Susac syndrome. TCRdb analysed the immunoSEQ multiplex PCR reads with MiXCR anew, one entry per CDR3 protein. The repertoire has fewer than 90,000 distinct CDR3 sequences, 80% to 95% of them found once; the top ten carry less than 0.6%. The sample consisted of CD8+ T cells from PBMCs. The source is a human donor with Susac syndrome. The CDR3 runs from the conserved cysteine through the conserved F or W.

TRBV19 CASSIVGGDGYNEQFF
TRBV19 CASSIGDQPQHF
TRBV4-1 CASSQVGRQPLSANYGYTF
TRBV7-9 CASSGTGTDQETQYF
TRBV4-1 CASSQVSSGAQETQYF
TRBV10-3 CAISGGRDSPPETQYF
TRBV24-1 CAIQQDNEQFF
TRBV28 CASRAITGGAGNQPQHF
TRBV27 CASSQTPTGQNYGYTF
TRBV15 CATAGPPLLYEQYF
TRBV3-1 CASSQDGQWNSPLHF
TRBV4-3 CASSQVWGIYGYTF
TRBV2 CASRDTDTGELFF
TRBV6-2/TRBV6-3 CASTLPNSPLHF
TRBV20-1 CSASPERGLVETQYF
TRBV4-1 CASSQTSGYSYNEQFF
TRBV14 CASSPANMNTEAFF
TRBV2 CASSEAAGIAKNIQYF
TRBV5-1 CASSFQAGGPDTQYF
TRBV7-8 CASRPDRTGELFF
TRBV12-3/TRBV12-4 CASSTLTGPGEQYF
TRBV2 CASSERWAQPQHF
TRBV7-9 CASSRGRVQETQYF
TRBV6-1 CASSEVGGEEDNYGYTF
TRBV6-6 CASSYSLGQSNQPQHF
TRBV6-2/TRBV6-3 CASIGRENDYEQYF
TRBV4-2 CASSQEDRAGNTIYF
TRBV11-2 CASSYTSGGTGELFF